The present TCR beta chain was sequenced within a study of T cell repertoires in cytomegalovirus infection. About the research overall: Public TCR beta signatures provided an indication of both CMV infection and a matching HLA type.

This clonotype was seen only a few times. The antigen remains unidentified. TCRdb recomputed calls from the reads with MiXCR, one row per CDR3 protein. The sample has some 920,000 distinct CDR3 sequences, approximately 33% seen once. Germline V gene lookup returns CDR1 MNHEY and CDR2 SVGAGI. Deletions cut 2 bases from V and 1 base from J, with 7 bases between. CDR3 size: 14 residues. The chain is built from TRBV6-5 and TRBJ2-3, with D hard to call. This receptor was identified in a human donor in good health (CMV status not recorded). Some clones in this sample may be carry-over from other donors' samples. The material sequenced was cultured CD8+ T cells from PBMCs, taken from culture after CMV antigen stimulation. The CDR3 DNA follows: TGTGCCAGCAGTTACGTGGTTGGCACAGATACGCAGTATTTT. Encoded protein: CASSYVVGTDTQYF.